This T cell receptor beta chain was recorded in a study of T cells in Graves' hyperthyroidism and ophthalmopathy. The study, taken as a whole, reports: Through a model of 13 V-J features, ophthalmopathy was separated from stable hyperthyroidism. Most expanded thyroid clonotypes above 0.001 also appeared in blood.

At least ten counts were recorded for this clonotype. Its antigen is still unknown. There were TCR beta CDR3 regions amplified from RNA transcripts. First-round RT-PCR targeting the TCR CDR3 was performed with the HTBI primer set. One entry per CDR3 protein results from TCRdb running MiXCR on the multiplex PCR reads. The table shows 240,000 or so distinct CDR3 sequences, with 16% occurring only once. Germline loops: CDR1 GTSNPN, CDR2 SVGIG (reference sequence). The V end was cut by 1 base, the J end by 7 bases, with 14 bases between. CDR3 length: 15 amino acids. V is TRBV30 and J is TRBJ1-6, with D perhaps matching TRBD1 (5 bases). The origin of this receptor is a woman between 18 and 30 years old with Graves' ophthalmopathy. The sample consisted of blood. CDR3 residues: CAWSATGTANSPLHF. The CDR3 nucleotides are TGTGCCTGGAGTGCAACCGGGACGGCGAATTCACCCCTCCACTTT.